These T cell receptor beta chains were read from a single sample in a study of T cells in Graves' hyperthyroidism and ophthalmopathy. TCRdb redid the calling of the multiplex PCR reads with MiXCR, one entry per CDR3 protein. The sample comprises a few hundred thousand distinct CDR3 sequences, under 20% of which are singletons, and 40% rests with the top ten. Sequencing was carried out using blood. These receptor sequences come from a man younger than 35 with Graves' ophthalmopathy. Each CDR3 is given with its conserved first and last residue. D genes are given only for firm matches. The size entry is marked missing in some rows and otherwise reads once, few, many or a size class.

J gene | clone size | D gene | V gene | CDR3 length | CDR3 protein | CDR3 DNA
TRBJ2-5 | few | NA | TRBV15 | 14 | CATSRDISTGTQYF | TGTGCCACCAGCAGAGATATCAGCACCGGGACCCAGTACTTC
TRBJ2-3 | NA | NA | TRBV2 | 12 | CASSVQADTQYF | TGTGCCAGCAGTGTCCAGGCAGATACGCAGTATTTT
TRBJ1-5 | few | NA | TRBV28 | 15 | CASSPRGAYHQPQHF | TGTGCCAGCAGTCCCCGGGGGGCGTACCATCAGCCCCAGCATTTT
TRBJ1-3 | NA | NA | TRBV5-1 | 17 | CASSSTGPASSGNTIYF | TGCGCCAGCAGCTCGACCGGGCCTGCGAGCTCTGGAAACACCATATATTTT
TRBJ1-2 | many | NA | TRBV2 | 14 | CASSERAGAVGYTF | TGTGCCAGCAGTGAACGGGCAGGGGCGGTTGGCTACACCTTC
TRBJ1-2 | many | TRBD1 | TRBV5-1 | 13 | CASRPGQGIGYTF | TGCGCCAGCAGACCTGGACAGGGAATTGGCTACACCTTC
TRBJ1-6 | many | NA | TRBV5-1 | 13 | CASRTAGNSPLHF | TGCGCCAGCAGGACGGCGGGGAATTCACCCCTCCACTTT
TRBJ2-7 | NA | TRBD1 | TRBV19 | 15 | CASSYLGQGLYEQYF | TGTGCCAGTAGTTATCTGGGACAGGGCCTCTACGAGCAGTACTTC
TRBJ1-1 | many | TRBD1 | TRBV28 | 14 | CASSLPQGATEAFF | TGTGCCAGCAGTTTACCTCAGGGGGCTACTGAAGCTTTCTTT
TRBJ2-5 | NA | NA | TRBV6-1 | 15 | CASSEPGPERETQYF | TGTGCCAGCAGTGAACCGGGCCCCGAGAGGGAGACCCAGTACTTC
TRBJ1-2 | many | NA | TRBV6-1 | 14 | CASSPAGFAYGYTF | TGTGCCAGCAGCCCCGCGGGGTTCGCCTATGGCTACACCTTC
TRBJ2-7 | many | NA | TRBV10-1 | 16 | CASSEREGQWGDEQYF | TGCGCCAGCAGTGAGCGGGAAGGACAGTGGGGTGACGAGCAGTACTTC
TRBJ2-3 | many | NA | TRBV7-3 | 15 | CASSFSQAATDTQYF | TGTGCCAGCAGCTTCTCGCAAGCGGCCACAGATACGCAGTATTTT
TRBJ1-1 | few | NA | TRBV20-1 | 13 | CSARRGLSPEAFF | TGCAGTGCTAGGAGAGGTTTGAGCCCTGAAGCTTTCTTT
TRBJ2-3 | NA | TRBD1 | TRBV19 | 15 | CASSALDRTTDTQYF | TGTGCCAGTAGTGCTTTGGACAGGACGACAGATACGCAGTATTTT
TRBJ1-4 | once | NA | TRBV18 | 14 | CASPPRGVNEKLFF | TGTGCCAGCCCACCCAGGGGCGTCAATGAAAAACTGTTTTTT
TRBJ1-1 | NA | NA | TRBV10-2 | 14 | CASALPQAATEAFF | TGCGCCAGCGCCTTACCCCAGGCAGCCACTGAAGCTTTCTTT
TRBJ2-7 | many | NA | TRBV6-1 | 14 | CASSPRGLSDEQYF | TGTGCCAGCAGCCCCAGGGGATTGTCGGACGAGCAGTACTTC
TRBJ2-5 | many | NA | TRBV5-8 | 13 | CASSLGVIETQYF | TGTGCCAGCAGCTTGGGGGTTATAGAGACCCAGTACTTC
TRBJ1-6 | once | NA | TRBV4-1 | 15 | CASNSRDGGDSPLHF | TGCGCCAGCAATTCCCGGGACGGTGGGGATTCACCCCTCCACTTT
TRBJ2-7 | many | NA | TRBV7-2 | 15 | CASSLNGFGIYEQYF | TGTGCCAGCAGCTTAAATGGGTTTGGTATCTACGAGCAGTACTTC
TRBJ1-2 | many | NA | TRBV3-1 | 12 | CASSQLGKGYTF | TGTGCCAGCAGCCAACTCGGGAAAGGCTACACCTTC
TRBJ1-2 | many | NA | TRBV5-5 | 13 | CASGYEFGDGYTF | TGTGCCAGCGGCTACGAATTTGGTGATGGCTACACCTTC
TRBJ2-3 | NA | TRBD2 | TRBV6-4 | 15 | CASSPSGGQSDTQYF | TGTGCCAGCAGTCCTAGCGGGGGCCAATCGGATACGCAGTATTTT
TRBJ2-2 | few | NA | TRBV7-3 | 16 | CASSPHGGVNTGELFF | TGTGCCAGCAGCCCCCATGGGGGTGTTAACACCGGGGAGCTGTTTTTT
TRBJ2-3 | few | NA | TRBV12-3/TRBV12-4 | 14 | CASSRNWDTDTQYF | TGTGCCAGCAGCCGGAACTGGGACACAGATACGCAGTATTTT
TRBJ2-5 | many | TRBD2 | TRBV11-2 | 15 | CASSFGLGLQETQYF | TGTGCCAGCAGCTTCGGCCTGGGACTACAAGAGACCCAGTACTTC
TRBJ2-6 | NA | NA | TRBV7-3 | 20 | CASSLTRGSPLGFGANVLTF | TGTGCCAGCAGCTTAACGCGAGGCAGCCCGCTGGGGTTTGGGGCCAACGTCCTGACTTTC